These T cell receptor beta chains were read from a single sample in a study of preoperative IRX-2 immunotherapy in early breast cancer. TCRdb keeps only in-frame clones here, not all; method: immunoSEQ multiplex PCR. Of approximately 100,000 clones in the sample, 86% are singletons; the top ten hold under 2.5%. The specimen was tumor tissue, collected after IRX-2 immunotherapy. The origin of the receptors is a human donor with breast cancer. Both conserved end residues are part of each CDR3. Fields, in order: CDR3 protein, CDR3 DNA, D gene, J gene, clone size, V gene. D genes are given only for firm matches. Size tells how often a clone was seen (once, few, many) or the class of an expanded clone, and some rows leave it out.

CDR3aa: CASSPREARGTQYF; CDR3nt: TGTGCCAGCTCACCAAGGGAGGCAAGGGGGACCCAGTACTTC; d_gene: -; j_gene: TRBJ2-5; abundance: -; v_gene: TRBV18
CDR3aa: CSVRQGAGEQYF; CDR3nt: TGCAGCGTCCGACAGGGGGCCGGCGAGCAGTACTTC; d_gene: TRBD1; j_gene: TRBJ2-7; abundance: -; v_gene: TRBV29-1
CDR3aa: CASSGVTSPLHF; CDR3nt: TGCGCCAGCAGTGGGGTAACGTCACCCCTCCACTTT; d_gene: -; j_gene: TRBJ1-6; abundance: few; v_gene: TRBV10-1
CDR3aa: CATSRKFGTPNQPQHF; CDR3nt: TGTGCCACCAGCAGAAAATTCGGGACACCCAATCAGCCCCAGCATTTT; d_gene: -; j_gene: TRBJ1-5; abundance: once; v_gene: TRBV15
CDR3aa: CASRYAGSYGYTF; CDR3nt: TGTGCCAGTAGATATGCAGGGAGCTATGGCTACACCTTC; d_gene: -; j_gene: TRBJ1-2; abundance: -; v_gene: TRBV19
CDR3aa: CASSRASDREIYGYTF; CDR3nt: TGCGCCAGCAGCCGGGCATCCGACAGGGAGATCTATGGCTACACCTTC; d_gene: TRBD1; j_gene: TRBJ1-2; abundance: -; v_gene: TRBV5-1
CDR3aa: CASRPQGYTDTQYF; CDR3nt: TGTGCCAGCAGACCACAGGGGTACACAGATACGCAGTATTTT; d_gene: TRBD1; j_gene: TRBJ2-3; abundance: -; v_gene: TRBV6-4
CDR3aa: CASSPTDRGTEAFF; CDR3nt: TGTGCCAGCTCACCAACGGACAGAGGGACTGAAGCTTTCTTT; d_gene: -; j_gene: TRBJ1-1; abundance: once; v_gene: TRBV18
CDR3aa: CASSRRQGTREKLFF; CDR3nt: TGTGCCAGCAGCCGTCGACAGGGAACCCGGGAAAAACTGTTTTTT; d_gene: TRBD1; j_gene: TRBJ1-4; abundance: -; v_gene: TRBV28
CDR3aa: CASSYLGLTGELFF; CDR3nt: TGTGCCAGCAGTTACCTCGGGCTTACCGGGGAGCTGTTTTTT; d_gene: -; j_gene: TRBJ2-2; abundance: -; v_gene: TRBV27
CDR3aa: CASSLGWGNGELFF; CDR3nt: TGTGCCAGCAGTTTAGGATGGGGAAACGGGGAGCTGTTTTTT; d_gene: -; j_gene: TRBJ2-2; abundance: -; v_gene: TRBV11-3
CDR3aa: CASSIEGGGTYEQYF; CDR3nt: TGTGCCAGTAGTATAGAAGGAGGGGGGACCTACGAGCAGTACTTC; d_gene: -; j_gene: TRBJ2-7; abundance: -; v_gene: TRBV19
CDR3aa: CATSRGQINSPLHF; CDR3nt: TGTGCCACCAGCAGGGGACAGATCAATTCACCCCTCCACTTT; d_gene: TRBD1; j_gene: TRBJ1-6; abundance: few; v_gene: TRBV15
CDR3aa: CASSIGGTAGYEQYF; CDR3nt: TGTGCCAGTAGTATAGGCGGGACGGCTGGCTACGAGCAGTACTTC; d_gene: -; j_gene: TRBJ2-7; abundance: -; v_gene: TRBV19
CDR3aa: CASSPLRTASSGNTIYF; CDR3nt: TGTGCCAGCAGCCCGTTGAGGACGGCTAGCTCTGGAAACACCATATATTTT; d_gene: -; j_gene: TRBJ1-3; abundance: -; v_gene: TRBV9
CDR3aa: CASSRTSTDTQYF; CDR3nt: TGCGCCAGCAGTAGGACTAGCACAGATACGCAGTATTTT; d_gene: -; j_gene: TRBJ2-3; abundance: -; v_gene: TRBV10-2
CDR3aa: CASSKDGTSYEQYF; CDR3nt: TGCGCCAGCAGCAAAGACGGTACATCCTACGAGCAGTACTTC; d_gene: -; j_gene: TRBJ2-7; abundance: -; v_gene: TRBV5-1
CDR3aa: CASIRFGSEAFF; CDR3nt: TGTGCCAGCATCAGATTCGGCTCTGAAGCTTTCTTT; d_gene: -; j_gene: TRBJ1-1; abundance: -; v_gene: TRBV28
CDR3aa: CASSPREGPEKLFF; CDR3nt: TGTGCCAGCTCACCCCGGGAGGGGCCTGAAAAACTGTTTTTT; d_gene: -; j_gene: TRBJ1-4; abundance: -; v_gene: TRBV18
CDR3aa: CASSTTEIRGGIGLFF; CDR3nt: TGTGCCAGCAGTACAACAGAGATTCGGGGAGGGATTGGGCTGTTTTTT; d_gene: TRBD2; j_gene: TRBJ2-2; abundance: -; v_gene: TRBV2
CDR3aa: CASSRGLVLREQFF; CDR3nt: TGTGCCAGCAGCCGGGGACTAGTTCTCAGGGAGCAGTTCTTC; d_gene: TRBD2; j_gene: TRBJ2-1; abundance: -; v_gene: TRBV11-3
CDR3aa: CASRVNTGNQETQYF; CDR3nt: TGCGCCAGCAGGGTTAATACGGGGAACCAAGAGACCCAGTACTTC; d_gene: -; j_gene: TRBJ2-5; abundance: -; v_gene: TRBV5-1
CDR3aa: CASSLAGGQGAIGNTIYF; CDR3nt: TGCGCCAGCAGCCTCGCGGGTGGGCAGGGCGCAATTGGAAACACCATATATTTT; d_gene: -; j_gene: TRBJ1-3; abundance: -; v_gene: TRBV1
CDR3aa: CSVEAGKDEQYF; CDR3nt: TGCAGCGTTGAGGCAGGGAAGGACGAGCAGTACTTC; d_gene: -; j_gene: TRBJ2-7; abundance: once; v_gene: TRBV29-1
CDR3aa: CAWGDRGSGNTIYF; CDR3nt: TGTGCCTGGGGGGACAGGGGATCTGGAAACACCATATATTTT; d_gene: TRBD1; j_gene: TRBJ1-3; abundance: -; v_gene: TRBV30
CDR3aa: CASSLPGQGYANYGYTF; CDR3nt: TGCGCCAGCAGCTTGCCGGGACAGGGGTATGCTAACTATGGCTACACCTTC; d_gene: TRBD1; j_gene: TRBJ1-2; abundance: -; v_gene: TRBV5-1
CDR3aa: CASSEPGQGNQPQHF; CDR3nt: TGCGCCAGCAGTGAGCCGGGACAGGGGAATCAGCCCCAGCATTTT; d_gene: TRBD1; j_gene: TRBJ1-5; abundance: -; v_gene: TRBV10-1
CDR3aa: CASTSGSTNEKLFF; CDR3nt: TGCGCCAGCACATCGGGGTCAACTAATGAAAAACTGTTTTTT; d_gene: -; j_gene: TRBJ1-4; abundance: -; v_gene: TRBV10-2
CDR3aa: CATYGRGSQPQHF; CDR3nt: TGTGCCACCTACGGGAGGGGGAGTCAGCCCCAGCATTTT; d_gene: -; j_gene: TRBJ1-5; abundance: -; v_gene: TRBV19
CDR3aa: CASSLNGGFYEQYF; CDR3nt: TGTGCCAGCAGTTTAAACGGCGGGTTCTACGAGCAGTACTTC; d_gene: -; j_gene: TRBJ2-7; abundance: -; v_gene: TRBV28
CDR3aa: CAWSVGGKGSGNTIYF; CDR3nt: TGTGCCTGGAGTGTAGGAGGAAAGGGCTCTGGAAACACCATATATTTT; d_gene: -; j_gene: TRBJ1-3; abundance: -; v_gene: TRBV30
CDR3aa: CASSFLTGDGYEQYF; CDR3nt: TGTGCCAGCAGTTTTTTGACAGGGGACGGCTACGAGCAGTACTTC; d_gene: TRBD1; j_gene: TRBJ2-7; abundance: -; v_gene: TRBV28
CDR3aa: CASRLAGGLEQYF; CDR3nt: TGCGCCAGCAGACTAGCGGGAGGGCTCGAGCAGTACTTC; d_gene: TRBD2; j_gene: TRBJ2-7; abundance: -; v_gene: TRBV23-1
CDR3aa: CASSQAGGPYNEQFF; CDR3nt: TGTGCCAGCAGCCAAGCGGGGGGACCATACAATGAGCAGTTCTTC; d_gene: TRBD2; j_gene: TRBJ2-1; abundance: once; v_gene: TRBV14
CDR3aa: CASSLLDPGTGGDQPQHF; CDR3nt: TGTGCCAGCAGTTTACTCGACCCCGGGACAGGGGGGGATCAGCCCCAGCATTTT; d_gene: TRBD1; j_gene: TRBJ1-5; abundance: -; v_gene: TRBV6-8
CDR3aa: CASSLPDVSGLNNEQFF; CDR3nt: TGTGCCAGTAGTCTCCCCGATGTTAGCGGTTTAAACAATGAGCAGTTCTTC; d_gene: -; j_gene: TRBJ2-1; abundance: -; v_gene: TRBV19
CDR3aa: CASIGQGPYEQYF; CDR3nt: TGTGCCTCAATTGGACAGGGACCCTACGAGCAGTACTTC; d_gene: TRBD1; j_gene: TRBJ2-7; abundance: -; v_gene: TRBV6-8
CDR3aa: CASSFRDRSYEQYF; CDR3nt: TGCGCCAGCAGCTTCCGGGACAGATCCTACGAGCAGTACTTC; d_gene: TRBD1; j_gene: TRBJ2-7; abundance: -; v_gene: TRBV5-1
CDR3aa: CASSLAGALGNEQFF; CDR3nt: TGTGCCAGCAGCTTGGCGGGGGCTTTAGGGAATGAGCAGTTCTTC; d_gene: -; j_gene: TRBJ2-1; abundance: -; v_gene: TRBV7-4
CDR3aa: CASSYSGTGGSPLHF; CDR3nt: TGTGCCAGCAGTTACTCGGGGACAGGGGGATCACCCCTCCACTTT; d_gene: TRBD1; j_gene: TRBJ1-6; abundance: few; v_gene: TRBV6-8
CDR3aa: CASSYGAVRDEQFF; CDR3nt: TGTGCCAGCAGCTATGGGGCCGTTCGAGATGAGCAGTTCTTC; d_gene: -; j_gene: TRBJ2-1; abundance: -; v_gene: TRBV7-1
CDR3aa: CASSISSGPGYTF; CDR3nt: TGTGCCAGTAGTATTTCGTCAGGGCCCGGCTACACCTTC; d_gene: -; j_gene: TRBJ1-2; abundance: -; v_gene: TRBV19
CDR3aa: CASSSARSQTSSSYTF; CDR3nt: TGTGCCAGCAGCTCGGCTCGGTCTCAAACATCCTCGAGCTACACCTTC; d_gene: -; j_gene: TRBJ1-2; abundance: -; v_gene: TRBV11-3
CDR3aa: CASSLVIKPFSYNEQFF; CDR3nt: TGTGCCAGCAGCTTGGTCATAAAGCCGTTCTCCTACAATGAGCAGTTCTTC; d_gene: -; j_gene: TRBJ2-1; abundance: -; v_gene: TRBV7-6
CDR3aa: CASSPRLEAYEQYF; CDR3nt: TGTGCCAGCTCACCAAGGCTAGAGGCCTACGAGCAGTACTTC; d_gene: -; j_gene: TRBJ2-7; abundance: -; v_gene: TRBV18
CDR3aa: CASSIVASYEQYF; CDR3nt: TGTGCCAGTAGTATTGTAGCCTCCTACGAGCAGTACTTC; d_gene: -; j_gene: TRBJ2-7; abundance: -; v_gene: TRBV19
CDR3aa: CSVENRESPGYTF; CDR3nt: TGCAGCGTTGAAAACAGGGAATCGCCGGGCTACACCTTC; d_gene: -; j_gene: TRBJ1-2; abundance: -; v_gene: TRBV29-1
CDR3aa: CASSYSSYNSPLHF; CDR3nt: TGTGCCAGCAGTTACAGCTCCTATAATTCACCCCTCCACTTT; d_gene: -; j_gene: TRBJ1-6; abundance: -; v_gene: TRBV6-8
CDR3aa: CASSQANRGGHGETQYF; CDR3nt: TGCGCCAGCAGCCAAGCAAACAGGGGAGGTCACGGAGAGACCCAGTACTTC; d_gene: -; j_gene: TRBJ2-5; abundance: -; v_gene: TRBV1
CDR3aa: CASSYTTYGYTF; CDR3nt: TGTGCCAGCAGTTACACCACCTATGGCTACACCTTC; d_gene: -; j_gene: TRBJ1-2; abundance: few; v_gene: TRBV6-8
CDR3aa: CASSPGQGAYGYTF; CDR3nt: TGCGCCAGCAGCCCAGGACAGGGGGCTTACGGCTACACCTTC; d_gene: TRBD1; j_gene: TRBJ1-2; abundance: once; v_gene: TRBV5-1
CDR3aa: CASSQEPRLLGYNSPLHF; CDR3nt: TGTGCCAGCAGCCAAGAACCCAGGTTGCTGGGCTATAATTCACCCCTCCACTTT; d_gene: -; j_gene: TRBJ1-6; abundance: -; v_gene: TRBV14
CDR3aa: CASSLGSGTGGPPQHF; CDR3nt: TGTGCCAGCAGCTTAGGGAGTGGGACAGGCGGTCCGCCCCAGCATTTT; d_gene: TRBD1; j_gene: TRBJ1-5; abundance: -; v_gene: TRBV7-7
CDR3aa: CASSLGGARSNQPQHF; CDR3nt: TGTGCCAGCAGCTTAGGGGGGGCGAGGAGCAATCAGCCCCAGCATTTT; d_gene: -; j_gene: TRBJ1-5; abundance: -; v_gene: TRBV11-3
CDR3aa: CASSLPGEKLFF; CDR3nt: TGTGCCAGCAGTCTACCAGGGGAAAAACTGTTTTTT; d_gene: -; j_gene: TRBJ1-4; abundance: -; v_gene: TRBV6-8
CDR3aa: CASREDGTEAFF; CDR3nt: TGTGCCAGCAGGGAAGACGGCACTGAAGCTTTCTTT; d_gene: -; j_gene: TRBJ1-1; abundance: -; v_gene: TRBV9
CDR3aa: CATSRAGAGGPDTQYF; CDR3nt: TGTGCCACCAGCAGAGCGGGCGCGGGGGGGCCAGATACGCAGTATTTT; d_gene: TRBD2; j_gene: TRBJ2-3; abundance: few; v_gene: TRBV15